A single T cell receptor (beta chain) is shown here with its context. Its antigen is unknown. This sample stems from a study of post-analysis software for immune sequencing data. The wider study: Relapsing-remitting, secondary progressive and progressive-relapsing multiple sclerosis were all included among the disease courses. Broader study findings: Significantly lower normalized Chao1 diversity was found in patients with multiple sclerosis relative to controls. Same-batch samples co-clustered strongly by F measure. Higher frequency in patients than in controls was seen for five TRBV segments, with TRBV5-6, TRBV5-1 and TRBV20-1 among them.

Unique molecular identifiers tagged the TCR beta cDNA libraries. TCRdb re-called the PCR reads through MiXCR, storing one row per CDR3 protein. This table holds hundreds of thousands of distinct CDR3 sequences, roughly 38% found once. Germline CDR1 and CDR2: MGHDK and SYGVNS. CDR3 length: 14 amino acids. V lost 6 bases and J 6 bases, leaving 15 bases between the germline ends. The source is a girl aged 5-17 years with multiple sclerosis. The chain uses TRBV25-1 and TRBJ2-1, with unresolved D. The sequencing sample was made of blood. The CDR3 loop reads CASSPIGAFNEQFF. The CDR3 nucleotides are TGTGCCAGCAGCCCTATCGGAGCGTTCAATGAGCAGTTCTTC.